The next 2 T cell receptor beta chains were all read from a single sample in a study of regulatory T cells in long-lasting Graves disease. Building of the TCR beta libraries involved iRepertoire HTBI primers and Arm-PCR of CDR3 regions. MiXCR, applied by TCRdb to the multiplex PCR reads, yields one record per CDR3 protein. The table records about 540,000 distinct CDR3 sequences, approximately 13% of them present only once. The time point here: newly diagnosed GD, antithyroid drugs for less than 3 months. Scientists built the TCR library using RNA that was extracted from PBMCs. The same specimen was also included in a second study, on T cells in Graves' hyperthyroidism and ophthalmopathy.

The specimen comprised peripheral blood mononuclear cells (PBMCs), sampled at new diagnosis, from a patient treated with antithyroid drugs. The source is a young man with Graves disease.

The chain joins TRBV25-1 to TRBJ1-2; D is undetermined. Germline V CDR1 and CDR2: MGHDK, SYGVNS. The CDR3 has 11 amino acids. The V and J ends lost 9 bases and 4 bases respectively, with 9 bases between them. CDR3 sequence (DNA): TGTGCCAGTAAAAGTGGCTATGGCTACACCTTC. Translation gives CASKSGYGYTF.

The V and J genes are TRBV12-3 or TRBV12-4 and TRBJ2-1, with 9 bases identical to TRBD1. V lost 5 bases and J lost 7; bases outside the gene matches: 15. The CDR3 is made up of 17 amino acids. DNA for the CDR3: TGTGCCAGCAGTCCGTCTCGGGACAGGGACGCCGGGAATGAGCAGTTCTTC. As protein: CASSPSRDRDAGNEQFF.